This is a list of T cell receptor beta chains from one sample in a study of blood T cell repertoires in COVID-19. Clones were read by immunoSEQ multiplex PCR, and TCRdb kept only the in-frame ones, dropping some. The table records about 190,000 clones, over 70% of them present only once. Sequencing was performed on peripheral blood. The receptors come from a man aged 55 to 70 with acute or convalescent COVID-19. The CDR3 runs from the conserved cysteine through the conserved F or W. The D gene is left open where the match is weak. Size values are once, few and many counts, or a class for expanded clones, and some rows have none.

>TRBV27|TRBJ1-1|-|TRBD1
TGTGCCAGCAGCCGGACAGGCTTTGGAGCAGACACTGAAGCTTTCTTT
CASSRTGFGADTEAFF
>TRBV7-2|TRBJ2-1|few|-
TGTGCCAGCAGCCACCCGGATTCGGGTGAGCAGTTCTTC
CASSHPDSGEQFF
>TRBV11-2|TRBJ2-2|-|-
TGTGCCAGCAGCTTAGTATTCGGGGAGCTGTTTTTT
CASSLVFGELFF
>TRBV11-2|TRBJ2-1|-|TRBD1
TGTGCCAGCAGCACACAGGGGTACAATGAGCAGTTCTTC
CASSTQGYNEQFF
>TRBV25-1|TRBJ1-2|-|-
TGTGCCAGCAGTCAGGGGTATGGCTACACCTTC
CASSQGYGYTF
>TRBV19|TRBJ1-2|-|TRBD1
TGTGCCAGTAGTCTTTCAGGGGGCGGAAACTATGGCTACACCTTC
CASSLSGGGNYGYTF
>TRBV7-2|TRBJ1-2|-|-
TGTGCCAGCAGCTTATCTACAGCTAACTATGGCTACACCTTC
CASSLSTANYGYTF
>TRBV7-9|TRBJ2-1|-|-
TGTGCCAGCAGACCGAGTGGCGGGCCTTCCTACAATGAGCAGTTCTTC
CASRPSGGPSYNEQFF
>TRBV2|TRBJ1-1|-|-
TGTGCCAGCAGTTCGACAGGCAACACTGAAGCTTTCTTT
CASSSTGNTEAFF
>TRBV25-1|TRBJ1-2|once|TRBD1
TGTGCCAGCAGTAGGGACAGGGTCTATGGCTACACCTTC
CASSRDRVYGYTF
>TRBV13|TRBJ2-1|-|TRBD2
TGTGCCAGCAGCTTAGGTGGGACTAGCTACAATGAGCAGTTCTTC
CASSLGGTSYNEQFF
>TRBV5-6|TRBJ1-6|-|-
TGTGCCAGCAGCTTTGCAGGGGAAAGTTCACCCCTCCACTTT
CASSFAGESSPLHF
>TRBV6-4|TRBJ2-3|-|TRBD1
TGTGCCAGCAGTGACTCGACAGGGGGCGCAGATACGCAGTATTTT
CASSDSTGGADTQYF
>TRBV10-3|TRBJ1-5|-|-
TGTGCCATCAGTGATCCCGGGGATAGCAATCAGCCCCAGCATTTT
CAISDPGDSNQPQHF
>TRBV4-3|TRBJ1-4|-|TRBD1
TGCGCCAGCAGCCAAGGGTTGGCGGGACAGGGGATAGGAGAGGAAAAACTGTTTTTT
CASSQGLAGQGIGEEKLFF
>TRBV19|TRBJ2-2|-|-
TGTGCCAGTATGGTAGGGGCCGCTATCAACACCGGGGAGCTGTTTTTT
CASMVGAAINTGELFF
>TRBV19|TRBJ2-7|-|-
TGTGCCAGTAGTAAACTAGTGGGTGGTGCCTACGAGCAGTACTTC
CASSKLVGGAYEQYF
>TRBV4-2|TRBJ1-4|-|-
TGTGCCAGCAGCCAAGAGACTGGAAGGGGAAAACTGTTTTTT
CASSQETGRGKLFF
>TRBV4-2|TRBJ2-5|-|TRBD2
TGTGCCAGCAGCCAAGAGACTAGCGGGAGGCATAAAGAGACCCAGTACTTC
CASSQETSGRHKETQYF
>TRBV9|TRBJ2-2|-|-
TGTGCCAGCAGCTCGGGACAGAACACCGGGGAGCTGTTTTTT
CASSSGQNTGELFF
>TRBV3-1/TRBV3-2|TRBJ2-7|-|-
TGTGCCAGCAGCCAATCCGGGGCCTACGAGCAGTACTTC
CASSQSGAYEQYF
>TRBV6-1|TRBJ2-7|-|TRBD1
TGTGCCAGCAGTGAAGCGGGACAGGGGAACGAGCAGTACTTC
CASSEAGQGNEQYF
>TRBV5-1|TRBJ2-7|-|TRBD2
TGCGCCAGCAGCAGGGGACTAGCGGGCCACGAGCAGTACTTC
CASSRGLAGHEQYF
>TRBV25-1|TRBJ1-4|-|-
TGTGCCAGCAGTGAATATGAGTCCCCGCGAGAAAAACTGTTTTTT
CASSEYESPREKLFF
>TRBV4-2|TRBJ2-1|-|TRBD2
TGTGCCAGCAGCCAAGATGAAGTTCGGGGTAGCGGGAACAATGAGCAGTTCTTC
CASSQDEVRGSGNNEQFF
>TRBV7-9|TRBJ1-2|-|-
TGTGCCCAGCCCGGGACACCCGGTGGCTACACCTTC
CAQPGTPGGYTF
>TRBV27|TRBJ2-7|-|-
TGTGCCAGCAGTTTAAAACTCCTTTCAGGATTCTACGAGCAGTACTTC
CASSLKLLSGFYEQYF
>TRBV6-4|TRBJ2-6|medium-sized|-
TGTGCCAGCAGTGACTCACACTCTGGGGCCAACGTCCTGACTTTC
CASSDSHSGANVLTF
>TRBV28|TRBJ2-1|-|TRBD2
TGTGCCAGCAAACTAGCGGGAGATTACAATGAGCAGTTCTTC
CASKLAGDYNEQFF
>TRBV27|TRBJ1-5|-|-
TGTGCCACATATCAGCCCCAGCATTTT
CATYQPQHF
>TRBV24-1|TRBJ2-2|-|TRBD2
TGTGCCACGGCGCGAGCGGGAGCATCCACCGGGGAGCTGTTTTTT
CATARAGASTGELFF
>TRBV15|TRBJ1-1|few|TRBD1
TGTGCCACCAGCGAACGGACAGGGTTTAAGGCTGAAGCTTTCTTT
CATSERTGFKAEAFF
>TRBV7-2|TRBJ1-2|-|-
TGTGCCAGCAGCTTAGCTCAACTAGGGACTAACTATGGCTACACCTTC
CASSLAQLGTNYGYTF
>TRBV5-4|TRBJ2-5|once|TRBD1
TGTGCCAGCAGCTTGGCCGCAGGGGGCCAAGAGACCCAGTACTTC
CASSLAAGGQETQYF
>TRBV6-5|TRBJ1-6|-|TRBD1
TGTGCCAGCAGTACGGACAGGCCTTCACCCCTCCACTTT
CASSTDRPSPLHF
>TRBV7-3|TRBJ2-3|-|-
TGTGCCAGCAGCTTCGAGCCACTGGATACGCAGTATTTT
CASSFEPLDTQYF
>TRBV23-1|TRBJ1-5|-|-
TGCGCCAGCAGTCAATCGTTGACTGTTAGCAATCAGCCCCAGCATTTT
CASSQSLTVSNQPQHF
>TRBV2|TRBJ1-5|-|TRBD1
TGTGCCAGCTTACCGGGACAGGGGTCTTATAGCAATCAGCCCCAGCATTTT
CASLPGQGSYSNQPQHF
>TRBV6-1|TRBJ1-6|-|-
TGTGCCAGCAGTGAAGAGGGGTATAATTCACCCCTCCACTTT
CASSEEGYNSPLHF
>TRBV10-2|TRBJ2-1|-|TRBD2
TGCGCCAGCACCGGACTAGCGGGAGTTGAGCAGTTCTTC
CASTGLAGVEQFF
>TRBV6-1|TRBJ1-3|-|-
TGTGCCAGCAGTGAAGCGCTGGCAGTTAGAAACACCATATATTTT
CASSEALAVRNTIYF
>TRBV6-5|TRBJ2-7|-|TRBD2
TGTGCCAGCAGTTACTTCGGGCTAGCGGGGGACGAGCAGTACTTC
CASSYFGLAGDEQYF
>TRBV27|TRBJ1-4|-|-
TGTGCCAGCAGTTGGGCCACCCGGGGTGAAAAACTGTTTTTT
CASSWATRGEKLFF
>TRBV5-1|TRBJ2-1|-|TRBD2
TGCGCCAGCAGCACCACGGGACTAGCGGGTCGAAATGAGCAGTTCTTC
CASSTTGLAGRNEQFF
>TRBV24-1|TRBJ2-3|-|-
TGTGCCACCAGTGATTTCACCCGGGGGAACACAGATACGCAGTATTTT
CATSDFTRGNTDTQYF
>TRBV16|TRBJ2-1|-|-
TGTGCCAGCAGCCAAGGGGCAGGTAATGAGCAGTTCTTC
CASSQGAGNEQFF
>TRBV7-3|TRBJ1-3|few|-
TGTGCCAGCAGCTTAAGCAGCCCGGGGAGCTCTGGAAACACCATATATTTT
CASSLSSPGSSGNTIYF
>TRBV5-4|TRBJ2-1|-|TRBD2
TGTGCCAGCAGCTTGAAACTAGCGGAGGACAATGAGCAGTTCTTC
CASSLKLAEDNEQFF
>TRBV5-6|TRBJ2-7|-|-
TGTGCCAGCAGCTTGCGGCTAGCGCTTCCACCCGAGCAGTACTTC
CASSLRLALPPEQYF
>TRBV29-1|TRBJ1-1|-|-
TGCAGCGCTGCGGGGGGAGGCACTGAAGCTTTCTTT
CSAAGGGTEAFF
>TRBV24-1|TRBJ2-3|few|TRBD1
TGTGCCACCAGTCCATCCGCCGGGACAGGGGGTCAAGATACGCAGTATTTT
CATSPSAGTGGQDTQYF
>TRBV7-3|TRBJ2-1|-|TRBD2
TGTGCCAGCAGCTTGAGCGGGGGGTACAATGAGCAGTTCTTC
CASSLSGGYNEQFF
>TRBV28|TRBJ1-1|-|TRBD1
TGTGCCAGCAGACACCTCGAGGGGCTAGCCGGGACAGGTAACATGAACACTGAAGCTTTCTTT
CASRHLEGLAGTGNMNTEAFF
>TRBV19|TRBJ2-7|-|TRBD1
TGTGCCAGTAGTATAGGGGACAGGGCTACCTACGAGCAGTACTTC
CASSIGDRATYEQYF